Presented here are 30 T cell receptor beta chains from one specimen sequenced in a study of T cells in Graves' hyperthyroidism and ophthalmopathy. Amplified regions were TCR beta CDR3 sequences from RNA transcripts. The HTBI primer set served for first-round RT-PCR of the TCR CDR3. Using its own MiXCR run on the multiplex PCR reads, TCRdb lists one record per CDR3 protein. The sample has around 660,000 distinct CDR3 sequences; just under 45% are singletons. The material sequenced was peripheral blood or thyroid tissue (not recorded which). The receptors originated from an adult man with Graves' disease, either hyperthyroidism or ophthalmopathy (not recorded which).

This clonotype was counted between two and nine times. The rearrangement links TRBV14 to TRBJ1-1; 8 nucleotides line up with TRBD1. Germline loops: CDR1 SGHDN, CDR2 FVKESK. Trimming cost V 2 bases and J 5 bases; bases outside gene matches: 4. The CDR3 extends over 14 amino acids. The CDR3 DNA reads as TGTGCCAGCAGCCAAAGGACAGGGTTAACTGAAGCTTTCTTT. It codes for CASSQRTGLTEAFF.

This clonotype has only a few counts. This rearrangement joins TRBV7-9 to TRBJ1-2; D unclear. The V end lost 5 bases, the J end lost 6 bases, and 19 bases lay between the germline ends. CDR3 length equals 15 residues. The germline gives CDR1 SEHNR, CDR2 FQNEAQ (reference sequence). The CDR3 reads CASSPRVPYRDGYTF. The CDR3 nucleotides are TGTGCCAGCAGCCCCCGAGTACCTTACAGAGATGGCTACACCTTC.

A word on this clonotype: A junction end diverges from the germline sequence, so it may reflect a read error. This rearrangement joins TRBV15 to TRBJ1-2, with D hard to call. CDR1 is LNHNV and CDR2 is YYDKDF in the germline V gene (reference sequence). The CDR3 contains 12 residues. The CDR3 DNA reads as TGTGCCAGCAGCCCGGAAGGGCTCGGCTACACCTTC. As protein: CASSPEGLGYTF.

This chain joins TRBV7-2 and TRBJ1-1, with 10 bases matching TRBD1. The trim removed 6 bases at V and 1 base at J, leaving 8 bases unmatched. Germline lookup yields CDR1 SGHTA and CDR2 FQGNSA. The CDR3 consists of 16 residues. CDR3 amino acids: CASRKSGTGANTEAFF. In DNA, the CDR3 is TGTGCCAGCAGGAAGAGCGGGACAGGGGCGAACACTGAAGCTTTCTTT.

V gene TRBV5-1 combines with J gene TRBJ1-6; TRBD1 agrees at 8 bases. In germline, CDR1 is SGHRS, CDR2 YFSETQ. The junction had 10 bases not matched to a gene; V was cut back by 3 bases and J by 8 bases. The CDR3 has 16 residues. CDR3 in amino acids: CASSSNLRGPDSPLHF. Here the CDR3 DNA reads TGCGCCAGCAGCTCAAATCTCAGGGGGCCGGATTCACCCCTCCACTTT.

The chain is built from TRBV10-2 and TRBJ1-6; weak D call: TRBD1 (5 bases). Trimming stripped 10 bases from V and 8 bases from J, with 15 bases between. Germline V gives CDR1 WSHSY, CDR2 SAAADI. CDR3 size: 13 residues. The CDR3 nucleotides are TGCGCCACCGGTACCGGGGGATATTCACCCCTCCACTTT. This codes for CATGTGGYSPLHF.

The chain carries TRBV20-1 and TRBJ2-2; 9 bases are a match to TRBD1. Germline V lookup: CDR1 DFQATT, CDR2 SNEGSKA (reference sequence). There are 15 residues in the CDR3. V shed 2 bases, J shed 4 bases, and the junction held 5 bases outside the gene matches. The chain's CDR3 is CSARRTGVATGELFF. CDR3 DNA: TGCAGTGCTAGAAGGACAGGGGTGGCCACCGGGGAGCTGTTTTTT.

As concerns this clonotype: At one end, the junction sequence differs from germline, possibly due to a read error. This chain connects TRBV6-5 to TRBJ1-2; D remains unclear. CDR1 and CDR2 (germline): MNHEY, SVGAGI. There are 15 residues in the CDR3. CDR3 in DNA: TGTGTCAGCAGTTACTCGTCGCAGGCTAACTATGGCTACACCTTC. Translated, it gives CVSSYSSQANYGYTF.

To note about this clonotype: A much larger clone is a single base away; this may be a read error. The genes are TRBV10-3 and TRBJ1-5; D not certain. Trimming took 10 bases from V and 3 from J, leaving 19 bases between them. This CDR3 region has 15 residues. Germline-derived CDR1 and CDR2 are ENHRY and SYGVKD. This CDR3 reads CATEEQAFNNQPQHF. The CDR3, as DNA: TGTGCCACCGAGGAGCAGGCTTTTAACAATCAGCCCCAGCATTTT.

V usage is TRBV12-5 and J usage is TRBJ1-4; TRBD1 aligns across 8 bases. The CDR3 loop spans 14 amino acids. Germline values: CDR1 LGHNT, CDR2 FRNRAP. The CDR3 here is CASSYGQGSEKLFF. The CDR3 DNA sequence: TGTGCCAGCAGTTACGGACAGGGTAGTGAAAAACTGTTTTTT.

As to this clonotype: A clone one base away is much larger, so this may be a read error. This rearrangement joins TRBV10-3 to TRBJ1-5, with D unclear. V lost 5 bases to trimming and J lost 12 bases, with 14 bases between them. Per the germline V gene, CDR1 is ENHRY and CDR2 is SYGVKD. The CDR3 extends over 12 amino acids. The CDR3 is CAISSADGNQHF. Here the CDR3 DNA reads TGTGCCATCAGTTCCGCCGACGGCAACCAGCATTTT.

This clonotype was seen only a few times. The V call is TRBV7-9, the J call TRBJ1-1, with D unclear. Trimming cost V 1 base and J 6 bases, with 15 bases left between them. Per germline, CDR1 SEHNR and CDR2 FQNEAQ (reference sequence). The CDR3 runs to 15 residues. This chain's CDR3 is CASSLVFGPRAEAFF. For the CDR3, the DNA is TGTGCCAGCAGCTTAGTTTTTGGTCCACGCGCTGAAGCTTTCTTT.

The genes are TRBV7-9 and TRBJ2-2; D is ambiguous. This CDR3 has 16 residues. Germline V gene data show CDR1 as SEHNR and CDR2 as FQNEAQ (reference sequence). The V gene lost 3 bases and the J gene lost 4 bases, with 15 bases spanning the gap. The CDR3 loop reads CASSFRERKFTGELFF. For the CDR3, the DNA is TGTGCCAGCAGCTTCCGAGAACGTAAATTCACCGGGGAGCTGTTTTTT.

Remarks on this clonotype: Since no conserved phenylalanine or tryptophan closes the CDR3, a read error is the likely cause. The limits of the CDR3 on the DNA are not certain, so only TCRdb's listed CDR3 is given. The chain is built from TRBV10-3 and TRBJ1-4; the DNA was not compared with TRBD1, the D call given in the table. Looked up from germline, CDR1 is ENHRY and CDR2 is SYGVKD. The CDR3 spans 10 amino acids, including both terminal residues. CDR3 sequence reads: CAISEPVQGY.

As to this clonotype: As the CDR3 is not closed by the conserved phenylalanine or tryptophan, this likely results from a read error. It is unclear where the CDR3 begins or ends on the DNA, so no DNA is shown, and the CDR3 is as TCRdb lists it. The chain's CDR3 is CATSDSRT. V usage is TRBV24-1 and J usage is TRBJ2-5; the D call of TRBD1 is as the table states it, not checked on the DNA. Germline V gene sequence: CDR1 KGHDR, CDR2 SFDVKD. The CDR3 is 8 amino acids in total, end residues counted.

This clonotype has only a few counts. The genes are TRBV5-7 and TRBJ1-2; no reliable D call. TRBV5-7 is an ORF, and what it does is uncertain. The V gene lost 0 bases and the J gene lost 7 bases, with 22 bases spanning the gap. CDR3 length equals 17 residues. The CDR3 region has the DNA TGTGCCAGCAGCTTGGCCAATGGGTGGGCTCCGAGCTTTGGCTACACCTTC. Translation gives CASSLANGWAPSFGYTF.

The J gene is TRBJ1-4, the V gene TRBV25-1, with TRBD1 identical over 9 bases. This CDR3 contains 15 residues. Looked up from germline, CDR1 is MGHDK and CDR2 is SYGVNS. With 4 bases clipped from V and 7 bases from J, the junction kept 7 bases outside the gene matches. CDR3 region: CASSAATGGGEKLFF. DNA of the CDR3: TGTGCCAGCAGTGCTGCGACAGGGGGAGGTGAAAAACTGTTTTTT. Combining the CDR3 with reference TRBV25-1 and TRBJ1-4 gives the whole variable domain EADIYQTPRYLVIGTGKKITLECSQTMGHDKMYWYQQDPGMELHLIHYSYGVNSTEKGDLSSESTVSRIRTEHFPLTLESARPSHTSQYLCASSAATGGGEKLFFGSGTQLSVL.

This clonotype was seen at least ten times. V gene TRBV7-9 combines with J gene TRBJ2-7, with D possibly TRBD2 on 6 matching bases. V was trimmed by 5 bases and J by 3 bases, leaving 11 bases between them. CDR1 is SEHNR and CDR2 is FQNEAQ in the germline V gene (reference sequence). This CDR3 region has 13 residues. CDR3 DNA: TGTGCCAGCAGCCCCGGGAGCGACTACGAGCAGTACTTC. It codes for CASSPGSDYEQYF.

This clonotype was picked up a small number of times. V and J are TRBV7-9 and TRBJ1-1; 11 bases map to TRBD1. The V gene end was trimmed by 5 bases and the J gene end by 3 bases; junction bases not matched to a gene: 11. Germline V gene sequence: CDR1 SEHNR, CDR2 FQNEAQ (reference sequence). The CDR3 loop spans 17 amino acids. CDR3 nucleotide sequence: TGTGCCAGCAGCAACCGGGACAGGGGGAAAGGAGACACTGAAGCTTTCTTT. Its protein product is CASSNRDRGKGDTEAFF.

Concerning this clonotype: This may stem from a read error, because a much larger clone lies one nucleotide away. The chain recombines TRBV5-1 with TRBJ1-2; D perhaps matches TRBD1 (5 bases). V lost 1 base and J lost 7, with 11 bases in between. There are 13 residues in the CDR3. CDR1 and CDR2 from the germline V gene are SGHRS and YFSETQ. This chain's CDR3 is CASSLQGLCGYTF. CDR3 DNA sequence: TGCGCCAGCAGCTTGCAGGGTCTCTGTGGCTACACCTTC.

Of note for this clonotype: Germline is not matched at one junction end, which may reflect a read error. The chain recombines TRBV6-5 with TRBJ1-1; no reliable D call. Germline V lookup: CDR1 MNHEY, CDR2 SVGAGI. CDR3 length: 14 amino acids. Written as DNA, the CDR3 is TGTGCCAGCAGTTACTCTGGCGGTTACACTGAAGCTTCCTTT. This encodes CASSYSGGYTEASF.

With respect to this clonotype: Lacking the conserved final phenylalanine or tryptophan, this CDR3 likely reflects a read error. The DNA is omitted, as the CDR3 cannot be located on it reliably, and the CDR3 follows TCRdb's listing. This sequence joins TRBV12-3 or TRBV12-4 and TRBJ1-2. The CDR3 length equals 13 residues, ends included. The chain's CDR3 is CASSIYGQRRANV.

This clonotype was counted many times. The V gene is TRBV6-5, the J gene TRBJ1-2, with 7 bases fitting TRBD1. Germline trimming cut 6 bases from V and 4 bases from J; bases unmatched to any gene: 5. The V gene's germline CDR1 is MNHEY and CDR2 SVGAGI. The CDR3 is made up of 13 amino acids. The chain's CDR3 is CASRATGAYGYTF. CDR3 DNA: TGTGCCAGCAGGGCTACAGGGGCCTATGGCTACACCTTC.

This clonotype appeared a few times. Germline and junction disagree at one end, which may indicate a read error. The V gene is TRBV5-1, the J gene TRBJ1-2; D remains ambiguous. There are 16 residues in the CDR3. Germline CDR1 is SGHRS and CDR2 is YFSETQ. CDR3 DNA: TGTGCCAGCAGCCAAGAGGGAAAGTCAGCTAACTATGGCTACACCTTC. Translated, it gives CASSQEGKSANYGYTF.

This clonotype was counted once. The chain joins TRBV9 to TRBJ1-4; weak D call: TRBD1 (5 bases). The CDR3 has 15 residues. The germline V gene encodes CDR1 SGDLS and CDR2 YYNGEE. The V and J ends lost 4 bases and 8 bases respectively, with 18 bases between them. The CDR3 sequence: CASSPTVGVGEKLFF. The CDR3 DNA follows: TGTGCCAGCAGCCCTACGGTAGGGGTTGGCGAAAAACTGTTTTTT.

This clonotype was seen repeatedly, ten times or more. This rearrangement joins TRBV10-3 to TRBJ1-5; 7 nucleotides match TRBD1. The CDR3 is 18 residues long. V lost 5 bases, J lost 2 bases, and 15 bases stayed unmatched. Germline CDR1 reads ENHRY; CDR2 reads SYGVKD. CDR3 in DNA: TGTGCCATCAGTAAGACCGTAAACCTCGGACAGGGCAATCAGCCCCAGCATTTT. It yields the protein CAISKTVNLGQGNQPQHF.

Worth noting for this clonotype: One junction end disagrees with the germline gene, perhaps due to a read error. The rearrangement uses TRBV11-3 and TRBJ1-2; D gene unclear. The CDR3 runs 14 residues. CDR1 and CDR2 from the germline V gene are SGHNT and YENEEA. CDR3: CASSQEGWGGGYTF. DNA for the CDR3: TGCGCCAGCAGCCAAGAAGGGTGGGGAGGCGGCTACACCTTC.

The V call is TRBV28, the J call TRBJ2-7, with no clear D. The V gene lost 2 bases and the J gene lost 12 bases, with 11 bases spanning the gap. The CDR3 totals 11 residues. Germline-derived CDR1 and CDR2 are MDHEN and SYDVKM. CDR3 in amino acids: CASSLDTLWYF. The CDR3 DNA follows: TGTGCCAGCAGTTTAGACACCCTTTGGTACTTC.

The V gene is TRBV7-8, the J gene TRBJ2-5; 12 nucleotides agree with TRBD1. Germline V CDR1 and CDR2: SGHVS, FQNEAQ. CDR3 length: 16 residues. Trimming cost V 3 bases and J 5 bases; bases outside gene matches: 7. CDR3 in amino acids: CASSFSGQGAGETQYF. DNA of the CDR3: TGTGCCAGCAGCTTCTCGGGACAGGGGGCGGGCGAGACCCAGTACTTC.

Only one count was recorded for this clonotype. One end of the junction is discordant with germline, which a read error may explain. The chain joins TRBV10-3 to TRBJ2-7; 8 positions match TRBD2. The CDR3 extends over 16 amino acids. CDR1 ENHRY and CDR2 SYGVKD come from the germline V gene. The CDR3 spells CASSESLGGRTYEQYF. The CDR3 DNA reads TGTGCCAGCAGTGAGTCTTTGGGCGGGAGGACTTACGAGCAGTACTTC.